Listed below are T cell receptor beta chains from one sample, sequenced in a study of technical replicates of blood from a handful of donors. Sequenced by immunoSEQ multiplex PCR; TCRdb stores in-frame clones only, minus some. Of about 68,000 clones listed, around 97% are singletons. Sequencing was done on a sample of T cells isolated from PBMCs. Receptor source: a human donor in good health. The CDR3 runs from the conserved cysteine through the conserved F or W. The order of the fields is J gene, D gene, V gene, clone size, CDR3 DNA, CDR3 protein. D genes are given only for firm matches. Clone size, where shown, is once, few, many, or a class for clones that have expanded.

J: TRBJ2-7
D: TRBD1
V: TRBV28
size: .
DNA: TGTGCCAGCAGTCCTAGACAGGGCCGTAACTACGAGCAGTACTTC
CDR3: CASSPRQGRNYEQYF

J: TRBJ2-7
D: .
V: TRBV6-1
size: .
DNA: TGTGCCAGCAATAATACGCCCAGCTCCTACGAGCAGTACTTC
CDR3: CASNNTPSSYEQYF

J: TRBJ2-3
D: .
V: TRBV12-2
size: once
DNA: TGTGCAAGTCGCTTAGCGGGGATAGCGGGAGAGCGCACAGATACGCAGTATTTT
CDR3: CASRLAGIAGERTDTQYF

J: TRBJ1-1
D: .
V: TRBV25-1
size: once
DNA: TGTGCCAGCAGCGGGGGACGGCTGAACACTGAAGCTTTCTTT
CDR3: CASSGGRLNTEAFF

J: TRBJ1-2
D: TRBD1
V: TRBV27
size: .
DNA: TGTGCCAGCAGATTAGGACAGGGCAAGGTTAACTATGGCTACACCTTC
CDR3: CASRLGQGKVNYGYTF

J: TRBJ2-5
D: .
V: TRBV28
size: .
DNA: TGTGCCAGCAGGGCCCAAGAGACCCAGTACTTC
CDR3: CASRAQETQYF

J: TRBJ2-2
D: .
V: TRBV29-1
size: .
DNA: TGCAGCGTCGGCAGGGGTTGGACCGGGGAGCTGTTTTTT
CDR3: CSVGRGWTGELFF

J: TRBJ2-7
D: TRBD2
V: TRBV5-5
size: .
DNA: TGTGCCAGCAGCATGGGACTAGCGGGAGTCGCGGCGGGGTACGAGCAGTACTTC
CDR3: CASSMGLAGVAAGYEQYF

J: TRBJ2-3
D: .
V: TRBV5-4
size: .
DNA: TGTGCCAGCAGCTTGGTCGGGAACACAGATACGCAGTATTTT
CDR3: CASSLVGNTDTQYF

J: TRBJ2-7
D: .
V: TRBV5-6
size: .
DNA: TGTGCCAGCAGCTTGACAGGGCGCGAGCAGTACTTC
CDR3: CASSLTGREQYF

J: TRBJ2-3
D: .
V: TRBV5-4
size: .
DNA: TGTGCCAGCAGTCCCACTAGCACAGATACGCAGTATTTT
CDR3: CASSPTSTDTQYF

J: TRBJ2-6
D: TRBD1
V: TRBV7-9
size: .
DNA: TGTGCCAGCAGCGGGGACAGGGAGGCCAACGTCCTGACTTTC
CDR3: CASSGDREANVLTF

J: TRBJ2-2
D: .
V: TRBV2
size: .
DNA: TGTGCCAGCACCCTATTGTCGGACAGAAACACCGGGGAGCTGTTTTTT
CDR3: CASTLLSDRNTGELFF

J: TRBJ2-1
D: .
V: TRBV11-2
size: .
DNA: TGTGCCAGCAGCTCAAGCGATGAGCAGTTCTTC
CDR3: CASSSSDEQFF

J: TRBJ1-3
D: TRBD1
V: TRBV6-1
size: .
DNA: TGTGCCAGCAGTGAAGCTTGGACAGGGGGCGCGGACACCATATATTTT
CDR3: CASSEAWTGGADTIYF

J: TRBJ2-1
D: TRBD2
V: TRBV4-3
size: .
DNA: TGCGCCAGCAGCCTATTTACTAGCGCGACCGAGCAGTTCTTC
CDR3: CASSLFTSATEQFF

J: TRBJ1-5
D: TRBD1
V: TRBV6-6
size: .
DNA: TGTGCCACCACTAAGGACAGGTCCTATCAGCCCCAGCATTTT
CDR3: CATTKDRSYQPQHF

J: TRBJ2-7
D: TRBD2
V: TRBV11-3
size: .
DNA: TGTGCCAGCAGCCCTGGACTAGCGGGAGTATCCTACGAGCAGTACTTC
CDR3: CASSPGLAGVSYEQYF

J: TRBJ1-5
D: TRBD1
V: TRBV7-9
size: .
DNA: TGTGCCAGCAGCTCAGGACAGGGTAGCAATCAGCCCCAGCATTTT
CDR3: CASSSGQGSNQPQHF

J: TRBJ1-2
D: .
V: TRBV10-3
size: .
DNA: TGTGCCATCACTCATTGGGACACCCACAAACTATATGGCTACACCTTC
CDR3: CAITHWDTHKLYGYTF

J: TRBJ1-2
D: TRBD1
V: TRBV10-3
size: .
DNA: TGTGCCATCAGGGACAGGGGAAATGGCTACACCTTC
CDR3: CAIRDRGNGYTF

J: TRBJ2-7
D: TRBD1
V: TRBV19
size: .
DNA: TGTGCCAGTAGTGCCAGTGGACAGGGCTACGAGCAGTACTTC
CDR3: CASSASGQGYEQYF

J: TRBJ2-7
D: .
V: TRBV6-1
size: .
DNA: TGTGCCAGCAGTGAATGGGCGGGGGCTAACACCTACGAGCAGTACTTC
CDR3: CASSEWAGANTYEQYF

J: TRBJ2-1
D: TRBD1
V: TRBV11-1
size: .
DNA: TGTGCCAGCAGCATACAGGGGAGTGAGCAGTTCTTC
CDR3: CASSIQGSEQFF

J: TRBJ2-7
D: TRBD2
V: TRBV29-1
size: .
DNA: TGCAGCGCCGAACTAGCGGGAGTCTACGAGCAGTACTTC
CDR3: CSAELAGVYEQYF

J: TRBJ2-1
D: .
V: TRBV13
size: once
DNA: TGTGCCAGCAGCTTGGGGACTCCCGCATACAATGAGCAGTTCTTC
CDR3: CASSLGTPAYNEQFF

J: TRBJ1-3
D: TRBD1
V: TRBV6-1
size: .
DNA: TGTGCCAGCAGGGAACAGACAGGGGAGGACACCATATATTTT
CDR3: CASREQTGEDTIYF

J: TRBJ1-1
D: .
V: TRBV7-3
size: .
DNA: TGTGCCAGCAGCTTTAGGGGGGGCACTGAAGCTTTCTTT
CDR3: CASSFRGGTEAFF

J: TRBJ1-2
D: .
V: TRBV10-1
size: .
DNA: TGCGCCAGCAGTGAGTCCTCGGACTATGGCTACACCTTC
CDR3: CASSESSDYGYTF

J: TRBJ1-1
D: .
V: TRBV4-2
size: .
DNA: TGTGCCAGCAGCCAAGATCAAAGAGGGAACACTGAAGCTTTCTTT
CDR3: CASSQDQRGNTEAFF

J: TRBJ1-4
D: TRBD1
V: TRBV6-5
size: .
DNA: TGTGCCAGCAGTTCCACAGGGGGAGGCACTGAAAAACTGTTTTTT
CDR3: CASSSTGGGTEKLFF

J: TRBJ2-5
D: .
V: TRBV4-3
size: .
DNA: TGCGCCAGCAGCCAAGAGGAGTTTCCCCAAGAGACCCAGTACTTC
CDR3: CASSQEEFPQETQYF

J: TRBJ2-1
D: .
V: TRBV2
size: .
DNA: TGTGCCAGCAGTGAAGGGCTAGCCGAGTTCTTC
CDR3: CASSEGLAEFF

J: TRBJ2-3
D: TRBD2
V: TRBV13
size: .
DNA: TGTGCCAGCAGCTTAGGGACTAGCGGATCTAGCACAGATACGCAGTATTTT
CDR3: CASSLGTSGSSTDTQYF

J: TRBJ2-7
D: .
V: TRBV5-1
size: .
DNA: TGCGCCAGCAGCCTTGGGGGGGCCGACGGCTCCTACGAGCAGTACTTC
CDR3: CASSLGGADGSYEQYF

J: TRBJ2-7
D: .
V: TRBV19
size: .
DNA: TGTGCCAGTAGTCTTAGACAGGACTCCTACGAGCAGTACTTC
CDR3: CASSLRQDSYEQYF

J: TRBJ2-5
D: TRBD2
V: TRBV13
size: .
DNA: TGTGCCAGCAGCTCATCTAGCGGGAGGGCCGGGACCCAGTACTTC
CDR3: CASSSSSGRAGTQYF

J: TRBJ2-3
D: TRBD1
V: TRBV11-3
size: .
DNA: TGTGCCAGCAGTTACAGGGGAGATACGCAGTATTTT
CDR3: CASSYRGDTQYF

J: TRBJ2-1
D: TRBD2
V: TRBV9
size: .
DNA: TGTGCCAGCAGCGCAGGGACTAGCGCGAGCTTGGACCAGTTCTTC
CDR3: CASSAGTSASLDQFF

J: TRBJ1-1
D: .
V: TRBV18
size: .
DNA: TGTGCCAGCTCACCACGGCTTGCGAACACTGAAGCTTTCTTT
CDR3: CASSPRLANTEAFF